This T cell receptor beta chain derives from a study of CD8+ T cells in alopecia areata (dated by TCRdb to about 2018). Study-level background: The treated patients took part in an open-label pilot trial in which moderate-to-severe alopecia areata was treated with oral tofacitinib at 5 to 10 mg twice daily. Scalp clonality was compared across normal scalp (n=4), patchy alopecia areata scalp (n=8), and alopecia totalis/universalis scalp (n=8). Tofacitinib was given for 6 to 18 months, followed by 6 months of follow-up off drug to assess delayed response and recurrence. RNA came from the PAXgene miRNA kit for fixed scalp, the miRNeasy kit for PBMCs, and the RNeasy kit for mouse skin. Patients on tofacitinib were biopsied at baseline and after 4 and 24 weeks of treatment, and several of the patients also had a later scalp biopsy. In humans, TCRbeta sequencing was performed on scalp tissue and on sorted CD4+ and CD8+ peripheral blood T cells from healthy controls and from patients with patchy or totalis/universalis alopecia areata. High-throughput TCRbeta sequencing was used to examine T cell clonal expansion in alopecia areata in both the C3H/HeJ mouse model and human patients. Amplification of TCRbeta CDR3 regions was done by immunoSEQ multiplex PCR using 35 Vbeta forward primers and 13 Jbeta reverse primers.

The sample holds a few counts of this clone. Its target antigen remains unknown. Base qualities are missing; no much larger clone stands one base away. Lesional scalp punch biopsies and peripheral blood were collected from alopecia areata patients. PBMCs were isolated by density centrifugation and stained for CD3, CD4 and CD8, and CD4+ and CD8+ T cells were sorted on a FACSAria. Library method: the immunoSEQ multiplex PCR assay. RNA was extracted from all samples and reverse transcribed into cDNA as template for TCR sequencing. SuperScript III was used to make first-strand cDNA, primed with a 2:1 mix of oligo-dT and random hexamers. A synthetic immune receptor repertoire was used to gauge amplification bias, and whatever bias remained was removed computationally. Regarding the original processing steps: Raw reads were preprocessed to remove errors, and CDR3 was defined according to IMGT conventions as the region from the conserved cysteine to phenylalanine. To get clonality, Shannon entropy was normalized by log2 of the number of productive unique TCRs and the result was subtracted from 1. Scalp TCRbeta sequences were cross-referenced with sorted blood CD4 and CD8 repertoires so that the CD4 or CD8 identity of scalp clones could be inferred. Held by TCRdb, this immuneACCESS table contains in-frame sequences only and omits some clones. Under half of the omission traces to an unresolved V gene where checked; the cause of the rest is unknown. From that table come the V and J calls and clone size; the DNA was used to work out D and trimming. In all, the sample holds 90,000 to 150,000 clones, and 35% to 40% of those were seen once. The leading ten clones occupy 3.1% of the sample.

The trim is 5 bases for V and 2 bases for J, with a gap of 14 bases between the germline ends. Looking up the germline V gene yields CDR1 SGHRS and CDR2 YFSETQ. Taken from cysteine to phenylalanine, the CDR3 has 15 residues. Only CDR3 DNA remains: 45 bases, in frame from the first base. Paper-wide results and their limitations: Shared TCR sequences between patients were less evident than in mice, which may be partly attributable to HLA diversity in the patient population. Scalp TCR repertoire analysis is complicated because resident alphabeta T cells in normal human skin are also sequenced, whereas mouse skin is dominated by gammadelta T cells. Compared with normal scalp, lesional scalp had higher clonality and more expanded CD8+ clones, particularly in alopecia totalis/universalis, a pattern that suggests antigenic drive.

Sequencing was done on a sample of CD4+ T cells sorted from blood. The TCR sequence derives from a human donor with alopecia areata. The rearranged segments are TRBV5-1 and TRBJ1-5, with the D gene call left open. The CDR3 is CASSLLGGGNQPQHF. The nucleotide sequence reads TGCGCCAGCAGTCTACTAGGAGGCGGCAATCAGCCCCAGCATTTT.